Listed here are 7 T cell receptor beta chains from one sample, sequenced in a study of shared clonotypes between healthy human individuals. The protocol was immunoSEQ multiplex PCR, while the TCRdb copy is restricted to in-frame clones and leaves out a portion. This table holds some 2 million clones, approximately 94% found once. Naive CD8 cells lacked CD45RO and underwent positive selection for CCR7, leaving out terminally differentiated effector memory CD45RA+ cells. Specimen: naive CD8+ T cells sorted from blood. These receptors all stem from a man between 18 and 35 years old in good health.

Regarding this clone: Distinct nucleotide sequences in the sample also encode this CDR3. The chain employs TRBV13 and TRBJ2-1; D uncertain. CDR3 length: 12 amino acids. V shed 0 bases and J shed 6 bases, with 3 bases lying between them. Germline V CDR1 and CDR2: PRHDT, FYEKMQ (reference sequence). This chain's CDR3 is CASSLGTNEQFF. CDR3 nucleotides: TGTGCCAGCAGCTTAGGGACCAATGAGCAGTTCTTC. Supplemented by reference TRBV13 and TRBJ2-1, the full variable domain reads AAGVIQSPRHLIKEKRETATLKCYPIPRHDTVYWYQQGPGQDPQFLISFYEKMQSDKGSIPDRFSAQQFSDYHSELNMSSLELGDSALYFCASSLGTNEQFFGPGTRLTVL.

The chain uses TRBV2 and TRBJ2-7; 10 nucleotides align to TRBD2. Germline V lookup: CDR1 SNHLY, CDR2 FYNNEI. J lost 3 bases, V lost 2 bases, and 13 bases had no gene match. The CDR3 sequence is 18 residues long. For the CDR3, the DNA is TGTGCCAGCAGTGAATTCGTAGGACTAGCGGAGAGTTACTACGAGCAGTACTTC. Its protein is CASSEFVGLAESYYEQYF.

The chain carries TRBV27 and TRBJ2-7, with D perhaps given as TRBD1 or TRBD2 (5 bases each). The CDR3 consists of 14 residues. Per germline, CDR1 MNHEY and CDR2 SMNVEV (reference sequence). V lost 6 bases and J lost 4, with 16 bases in between. The CDR3 sequence: CASRSRDRQYEQYF. CDR3 nucleotides: TGTGCCAGCAGGAGTAGGGACCGGCAGTACGAGCAGTACTTC.

This chain connects TRBV6-5 to TRBJ2-3; D is unclear. The V end lost 6 bases, the J end lost 10 bases, and 17 bases lay between the germline ends. CDR3 length equals 13 residues. The germline gives CDR1 MNHEY, CDR2 SVGAGI. CDR3 coding DNA: TGTGCCAGCAGCACCCTTGGGGTCGAGGCGCAGTATTTT. It yields the protein CASSTLGVEAQYF.

About this clone: This specimen includes other DNA sequences encoding the same CDR3. The chain is built from TRBV4-3 and TRBJ2-7; TRBD1 agrees at 7 bases. J was trimmed by 3 bases and V by 0 bases; bases with no gene match: 5. Germline values: CDR1 LGHNA, CDR2 YSLEER. CDR3 length: 15 residues. CDR3 in DNA: TGCGCCAGCAGCCAAGATTGGACAGGAGGCTACGAGCAGTACTTC. This gives the protein CASSQDWTGGYEQYF.

The count of this clone is one. The CDR3, as DNA: TGTGCCAGCAGCTCCTCTCCGGGACAACGATACGAGCAGTACTTC. This encodes CASSSSPGQRYEQYF. The rearrangement joins TRBV6-6 to TRBJ2-7; a possible D gene is TRBD1 (6 bases). This CDR3 is 15 amino acids long. Deletions cut 6 bases from V and 4 bases from J, with 19 bases between. Germline V gene lookup returns CDR1 MNHNY and CDR2 SVGAGI (reference sequence).

This chain connects TRBV2 to TRBJ2-1; D may be TRBD1 (5 bases). CDR1 and CDR2 from the germline V gene are SNHLY and FYNNEI. V lost 0 bases and J 8 bases, leaving 11 bases between the germline ends. This CDR3 has 14 amino acids. CDR3: CASSEAEGVHEQFF. The CDR3, as DNA: TGTGCCAGCAGTGAAGCTGAAGGGGTGCATGAGCAGTTCTTC.